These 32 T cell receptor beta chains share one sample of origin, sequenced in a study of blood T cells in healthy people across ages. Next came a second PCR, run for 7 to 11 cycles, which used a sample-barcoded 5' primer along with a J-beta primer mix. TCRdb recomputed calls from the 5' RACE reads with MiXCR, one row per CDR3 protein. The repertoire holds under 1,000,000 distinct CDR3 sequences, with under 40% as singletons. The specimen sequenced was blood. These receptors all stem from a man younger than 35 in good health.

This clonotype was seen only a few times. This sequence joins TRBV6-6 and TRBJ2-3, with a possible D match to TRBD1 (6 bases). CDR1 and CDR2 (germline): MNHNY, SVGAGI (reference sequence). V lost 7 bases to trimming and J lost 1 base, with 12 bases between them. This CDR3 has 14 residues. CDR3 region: CASIMGAGTDTQYF. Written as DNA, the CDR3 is TGTGCCAGCATCATGGGGGCGGGCACAGATACGCAGTATTTT.

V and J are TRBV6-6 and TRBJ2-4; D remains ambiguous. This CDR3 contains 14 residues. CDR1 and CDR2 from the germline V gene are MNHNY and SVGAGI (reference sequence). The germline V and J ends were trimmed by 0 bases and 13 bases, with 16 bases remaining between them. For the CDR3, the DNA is TGTGCCAGCAGTTACTCTTCCAGTTCGGGTGAGCAGTACTTC. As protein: CASSYSSSSGEQYF.

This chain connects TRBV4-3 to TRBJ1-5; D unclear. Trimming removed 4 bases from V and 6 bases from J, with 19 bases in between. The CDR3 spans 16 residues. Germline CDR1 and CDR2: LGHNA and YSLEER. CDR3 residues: CASSLNLDVGSQPQHF. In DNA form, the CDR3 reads TGCGCCAGCAGCCTCAACTTGGATGTGGGAAGTCAGCCCCAGCATTTT.

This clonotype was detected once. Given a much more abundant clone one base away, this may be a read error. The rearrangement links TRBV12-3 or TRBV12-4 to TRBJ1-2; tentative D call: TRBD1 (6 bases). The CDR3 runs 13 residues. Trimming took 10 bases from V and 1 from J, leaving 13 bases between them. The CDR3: CANRAEDNYGYTF. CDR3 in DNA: TGTGCCAACAGGGCAGAAGATAACTATGGCTACACCTTC.

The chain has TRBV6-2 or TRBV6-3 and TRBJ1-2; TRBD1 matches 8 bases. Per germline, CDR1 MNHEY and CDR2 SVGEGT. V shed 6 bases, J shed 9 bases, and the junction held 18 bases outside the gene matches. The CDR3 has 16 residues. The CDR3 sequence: CASSPGPIGTGARYTF. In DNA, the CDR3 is TGTGCCAGCAGCCCCGGCCCTATCGGGACAGGAGCCCGCTACACCTTC.

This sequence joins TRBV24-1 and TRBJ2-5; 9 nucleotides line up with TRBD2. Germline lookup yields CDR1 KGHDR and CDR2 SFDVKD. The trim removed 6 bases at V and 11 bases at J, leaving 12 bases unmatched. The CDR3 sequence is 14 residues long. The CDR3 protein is CATSSGGYYNEQYF. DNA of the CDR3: TGTGCCACCAGTAGCGGGGGGTATTACAATGAGCAGTACTTC.

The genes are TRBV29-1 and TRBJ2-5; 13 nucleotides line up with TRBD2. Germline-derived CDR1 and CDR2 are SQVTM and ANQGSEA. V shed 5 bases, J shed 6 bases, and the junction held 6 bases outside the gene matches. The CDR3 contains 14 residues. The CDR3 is CSVLGLAGDQTQYF. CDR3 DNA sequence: TGCAGCGTTCTTGGACTAGCGGGGGACCAGACCCAGTACTTC.

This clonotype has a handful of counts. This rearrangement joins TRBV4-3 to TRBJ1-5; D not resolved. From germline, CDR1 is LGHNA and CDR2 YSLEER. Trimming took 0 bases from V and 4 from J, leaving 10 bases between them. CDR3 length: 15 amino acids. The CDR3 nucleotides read TGCGCCAGCAGCCAAGATCATGGGGTGAATCAGCCCCAGCATTTT. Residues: CASSQDHGVNQPQHF.

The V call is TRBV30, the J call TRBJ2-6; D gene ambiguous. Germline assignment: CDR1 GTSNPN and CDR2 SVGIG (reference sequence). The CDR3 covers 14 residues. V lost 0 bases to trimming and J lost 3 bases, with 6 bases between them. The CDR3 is CAWSVTNGANVLTF. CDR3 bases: TGTGCCTGGAGTGTAACCAATGGGGCCAACGTCCTGACTTTC.

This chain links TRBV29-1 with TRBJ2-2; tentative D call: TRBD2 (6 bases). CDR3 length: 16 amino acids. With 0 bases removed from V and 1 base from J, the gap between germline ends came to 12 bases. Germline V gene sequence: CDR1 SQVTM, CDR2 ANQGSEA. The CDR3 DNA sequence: TGCAGCGTTGAAGATCCCCGGGGGAGGAACACCGGGGAGCTGTTTTTT. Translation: CSVEDPRGRNTGELFF.

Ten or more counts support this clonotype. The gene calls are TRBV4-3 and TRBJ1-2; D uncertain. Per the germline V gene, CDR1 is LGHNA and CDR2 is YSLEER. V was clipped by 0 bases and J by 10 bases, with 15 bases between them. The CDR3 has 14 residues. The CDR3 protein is CASSQDHDGSVYTF. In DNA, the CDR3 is TGCGCCAGCAGCCAAGATCATGACGGCTCTGTCTACACCTTC.

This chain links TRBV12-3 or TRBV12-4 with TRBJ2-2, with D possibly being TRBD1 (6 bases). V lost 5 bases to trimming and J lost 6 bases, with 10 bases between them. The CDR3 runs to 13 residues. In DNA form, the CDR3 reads TGTGCCAGCAGTCGACAGGTTTCCGGGGAGCTGTTTTTT. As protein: CASSRQVSGELFF.

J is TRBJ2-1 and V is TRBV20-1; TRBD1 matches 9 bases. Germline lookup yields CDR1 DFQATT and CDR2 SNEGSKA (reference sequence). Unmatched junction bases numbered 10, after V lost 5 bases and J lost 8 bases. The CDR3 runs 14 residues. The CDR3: CSAADRGKGHEQFF. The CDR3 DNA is TGCAGTGCTGCAGACAGGGGGAAGGGCCATGAGCAGTTCTTC.

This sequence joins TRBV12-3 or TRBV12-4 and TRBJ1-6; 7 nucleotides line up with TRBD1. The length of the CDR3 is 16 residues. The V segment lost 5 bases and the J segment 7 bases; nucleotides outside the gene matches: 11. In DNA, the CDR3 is TGTGCCAGCAGTCCCGGGGATGGGACAGAAAATTCACCCCTCCACTTT. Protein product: CASSPGDGTENSPLHF.

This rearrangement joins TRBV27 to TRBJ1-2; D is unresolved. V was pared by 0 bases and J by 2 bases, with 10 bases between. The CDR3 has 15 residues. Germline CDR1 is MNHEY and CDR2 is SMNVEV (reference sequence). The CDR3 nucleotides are TGTGCCAGCAGTTTATCGTTGGGCAGGAACTATGGCTACACCTTC. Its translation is CASSLSLGRNYGYTF.

CDR3 bases: TGTGCCAGCAGCTTTGGGGACAAGGACCATGGCTACACCTTC. It is translated as CASSFGDKDHGYTF. The V gene is TRBV11-2, the J gene TRBJ1-2, with D perhaps TRBD1 (6 bases). This CDR3 has 14 amino acids. Trimming took 3 bases from V and 6 from J, leaving 14 bases between them. Germline V gives CDR1 SGHAT, CDR2 FQNNGV. The full variable domain, its missing parts supplied by reference TRBV11-2 and TRBJ1-2, is EAGVAQSPRYKIIEKRQSVAFWCNPISGHATLYWYQQILGQGPKLLIQFQNNGVVDDSQLPKDRFSAERLKGVDSTLKIQPAKLEDSAVYLCASSFGDKDHGYTFGSGTRLTVV.

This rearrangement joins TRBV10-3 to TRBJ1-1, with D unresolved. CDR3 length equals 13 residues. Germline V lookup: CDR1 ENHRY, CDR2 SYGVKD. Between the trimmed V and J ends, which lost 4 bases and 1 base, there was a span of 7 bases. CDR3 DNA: TGTGCCATCAGTGGAGAAGGGAACACTGAAGCTTTCTTT. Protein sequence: CAISGEGNTEAFF.

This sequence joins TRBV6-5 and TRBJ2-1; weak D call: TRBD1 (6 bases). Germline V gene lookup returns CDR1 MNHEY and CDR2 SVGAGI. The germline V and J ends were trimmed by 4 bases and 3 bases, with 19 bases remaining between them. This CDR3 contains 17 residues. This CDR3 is CASSSDSRVYFYNEQFF. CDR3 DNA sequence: TGTGCCAGCAGTTCGGACAGTAGAGTATACTTCTACAATGAGCAGTTCTTC.

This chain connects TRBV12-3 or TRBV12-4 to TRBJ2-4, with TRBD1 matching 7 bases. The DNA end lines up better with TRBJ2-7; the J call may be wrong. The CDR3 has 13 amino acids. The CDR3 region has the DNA TGTGCCAGCAGTGACGGGACAGCCTACGAGCAGTACTTC. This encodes CASSDGTAYEQYF.

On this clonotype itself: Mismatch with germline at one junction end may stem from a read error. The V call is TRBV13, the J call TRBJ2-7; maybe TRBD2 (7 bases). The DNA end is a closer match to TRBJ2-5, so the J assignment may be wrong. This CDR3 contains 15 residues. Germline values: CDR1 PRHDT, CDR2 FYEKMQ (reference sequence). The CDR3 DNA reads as TGTTCCAGCAGCCTGGGGGGGCACCCACAAGAGACCCAGTACTTC. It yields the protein CSSSLGGHPQETQYF.

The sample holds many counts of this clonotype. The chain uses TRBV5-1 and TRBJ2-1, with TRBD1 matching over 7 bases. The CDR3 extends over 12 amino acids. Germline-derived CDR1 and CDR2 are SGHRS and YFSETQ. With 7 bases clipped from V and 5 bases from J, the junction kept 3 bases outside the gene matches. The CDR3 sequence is CASGGQDNEQFF. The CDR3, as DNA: TGCGCCAGCGGAGGACAGGACAATGAGCAGTTCTTC.

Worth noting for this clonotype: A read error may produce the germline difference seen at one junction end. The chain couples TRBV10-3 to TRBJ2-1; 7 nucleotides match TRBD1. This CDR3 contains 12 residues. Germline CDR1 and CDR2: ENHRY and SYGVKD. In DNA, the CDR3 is TGTTCCTCGGGGACAGTCTACCATGAGCAGTTCTTC. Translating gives CSSGTVYHEQFF.

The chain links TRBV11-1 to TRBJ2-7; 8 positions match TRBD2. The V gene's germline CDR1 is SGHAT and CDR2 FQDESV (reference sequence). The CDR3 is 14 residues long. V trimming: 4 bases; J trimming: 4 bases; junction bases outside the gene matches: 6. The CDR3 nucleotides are TGTGCCAGCAGCTGGGCAGCGGGGGAGTACGAGCAGTACTTC. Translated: CASSWAAGEYEQYF.

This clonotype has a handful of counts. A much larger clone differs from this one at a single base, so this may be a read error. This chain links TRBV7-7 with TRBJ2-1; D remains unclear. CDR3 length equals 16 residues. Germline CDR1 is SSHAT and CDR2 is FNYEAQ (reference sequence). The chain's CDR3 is CASSDRWASSYNEQFF. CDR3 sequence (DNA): TGTGCTAGCAGTGACCGATGGGCCAGCTCCTACAATGAGCAGTTCTTC.

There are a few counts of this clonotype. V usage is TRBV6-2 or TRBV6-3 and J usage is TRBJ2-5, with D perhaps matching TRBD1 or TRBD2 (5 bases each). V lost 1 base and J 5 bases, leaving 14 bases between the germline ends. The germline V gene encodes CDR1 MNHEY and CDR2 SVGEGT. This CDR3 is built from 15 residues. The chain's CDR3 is CASSYFAREMETQYF. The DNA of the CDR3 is TGTGCCAGCAGTTACTTCGCCAGGGAGATGGAGACCCAGTACTTC.

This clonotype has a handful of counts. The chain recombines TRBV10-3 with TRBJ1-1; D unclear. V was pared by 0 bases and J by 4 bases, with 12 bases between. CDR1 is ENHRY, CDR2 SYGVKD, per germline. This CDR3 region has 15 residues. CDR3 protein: CAISESGVQGTEAFF. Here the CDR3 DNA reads TGTGCCATCAGTGAGTCCGGGGTACAAGGCACTGAAGCTTTCTTT.

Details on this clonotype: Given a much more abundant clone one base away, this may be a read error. CDR3 sequence (DNA): TGCGCCAGCAGCTTAGCCGTCGGACAAGGGACCCAGTACTTC. The encoded protein is CASSLAVGQGTQYF. The J gene is TRBJ2-5, the V gene TRBV5-1; TRBD1 is a possible D gene (5 bases). Germline CDR1 is SGHRS and CDR2 is YFSETQ. CDR3 length: 14 residues.

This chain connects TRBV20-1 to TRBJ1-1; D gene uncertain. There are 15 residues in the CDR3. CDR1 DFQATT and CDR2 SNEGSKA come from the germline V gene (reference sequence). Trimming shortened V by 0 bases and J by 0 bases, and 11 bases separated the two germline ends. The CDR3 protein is CSARDLRRLNTEAFF. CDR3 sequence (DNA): TGCAGTGCTAGAGATCTGCGACGGCTGAACACTGAAGCTTTCTTT.

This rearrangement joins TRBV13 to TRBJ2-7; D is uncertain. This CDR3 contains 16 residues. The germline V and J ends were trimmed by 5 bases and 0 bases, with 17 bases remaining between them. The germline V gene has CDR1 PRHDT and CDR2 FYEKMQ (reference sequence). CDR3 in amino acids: CASSRMDGIHSYEQYF. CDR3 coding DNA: TGTGCCAGCAGCCGGATGGATGGGATTCACTCCTACGAGCAGTACTTC.

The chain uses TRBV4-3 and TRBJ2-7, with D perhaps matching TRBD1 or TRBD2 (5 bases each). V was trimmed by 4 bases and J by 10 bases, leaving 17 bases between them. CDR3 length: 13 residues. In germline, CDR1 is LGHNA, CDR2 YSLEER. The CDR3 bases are TGCGCCAGCAGCCTCGCGAGGGGCGGAGTTCAGTACTTC. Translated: CASSLARGGVQYF.

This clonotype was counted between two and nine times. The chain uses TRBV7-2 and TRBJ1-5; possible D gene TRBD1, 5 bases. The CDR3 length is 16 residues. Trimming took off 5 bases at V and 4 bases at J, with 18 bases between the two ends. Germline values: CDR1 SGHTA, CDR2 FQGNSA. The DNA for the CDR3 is TGTGCCAGCAGCCCTGGGCCAAAAGGGGAAAATCAGCCCCAGCATTTT. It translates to CASSPGPKGENQPQHF.

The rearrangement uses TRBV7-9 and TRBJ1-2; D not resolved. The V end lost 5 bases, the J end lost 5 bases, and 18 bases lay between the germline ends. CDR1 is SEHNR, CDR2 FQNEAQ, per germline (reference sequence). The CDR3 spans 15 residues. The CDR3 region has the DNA TGTGCCAGCAGCCTAATTGCCGTTGGGGATTATGGCTACACCTTC. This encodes CASSLIAVGDYGYTF.